The 3 T cell receptor beta chains below were found in one sample sequenced in a study of chemoradiotherapy in HPV16-positive cancers. This table comes from immunoSEQ multiplex PCR, and its TCRdb copy is limited to in-frame clones, with some not included. Of some 11,000 clones listed, approximately 75% are singletons. This specimen was acquired from a patient who underwent chemoradiotherapy. These receptors were collected from a human donor with HPV-associated anogenital cancer.

The rearrangement uses TRBV2 and TRBJ2-2; 9 nucleotides line up with TRBD1. With 6 bases clipped from V and 4 bases from J, the junction kept 9 bases outside the gene matches. The CDR3 has 16 residues. In germline, CDR1 is SNHLY, CDR2 FYNNEI. The CDR3 nucleotides are TGTGCCAGCAGCATCCGGGACAGGGAGCGCACCGGGGAGCTGTTTTTT. This translates into CASSIRDRERTGELFF.

The chain carries TRBV6-6 and TRBJ2-3; unclear D gene. CDR1 is MNHNY and CDR2 is SVGAGI in the germline V gene (reference sequence). The germline V and J ends were trimmed by 5 bases and 2 bases, with 11 bases remaining between them. The CDR3 consists of 14 residues. This CDR3 is CASSPDTDTDTQYF. The CDR3 DNA follows: TGTGCCAGCAGTCCAGACACGGACACAGATACGCAGTATTTT.

The J gene is TRBJ2-2, the V gene TRBV7-9, with 7 bases that match TRBD1. The length of the CDR3 is 16 residues. Per germline, CDR1 SEHNR and CDR2 FQNEAQ (reference sequence). With 7 bases clipped from V and 4 bases from J, the junction kept 12 bases outside the gene matches. CDR3 in DNA: TGTGCCAGCACCCCTCTGGAGAAGGGGGCCACCGGGGAGCTGTTTTTT. This gives the protein CASTPLEKGATGELFF.